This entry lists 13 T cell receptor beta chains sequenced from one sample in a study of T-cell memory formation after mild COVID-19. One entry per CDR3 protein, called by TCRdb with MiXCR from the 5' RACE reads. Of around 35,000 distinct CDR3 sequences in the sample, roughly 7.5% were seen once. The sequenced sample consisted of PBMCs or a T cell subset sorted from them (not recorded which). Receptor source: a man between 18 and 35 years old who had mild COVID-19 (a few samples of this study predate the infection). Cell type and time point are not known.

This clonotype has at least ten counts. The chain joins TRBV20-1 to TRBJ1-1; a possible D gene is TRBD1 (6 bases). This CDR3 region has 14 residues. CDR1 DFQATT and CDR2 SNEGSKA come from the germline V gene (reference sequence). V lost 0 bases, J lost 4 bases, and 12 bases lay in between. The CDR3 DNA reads TGCAGTGCTAGAGATCCGGACAGAATCACTGAAGCTTTCTTT. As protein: CSARDPDRITEAFF.

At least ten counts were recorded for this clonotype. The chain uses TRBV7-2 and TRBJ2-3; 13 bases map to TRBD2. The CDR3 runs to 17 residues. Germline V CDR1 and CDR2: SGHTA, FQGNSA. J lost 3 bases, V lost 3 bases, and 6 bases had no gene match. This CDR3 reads CASSFLRLAGGTDTQYF. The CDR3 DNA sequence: TGTGCCAGCAGCTTCCTCCGACTAGCGGGGGGTACAGATACGCAGTATTTT.

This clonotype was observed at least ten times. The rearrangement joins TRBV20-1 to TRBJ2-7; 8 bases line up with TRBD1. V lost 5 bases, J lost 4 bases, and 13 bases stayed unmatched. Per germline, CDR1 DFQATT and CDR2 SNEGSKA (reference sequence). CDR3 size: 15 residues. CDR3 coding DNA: TGCAGTGCTGAATGGGGTTCAGGGGGCGCTTACGAGCAGTACGTC. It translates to CSAEWGSGGAYEQYV.

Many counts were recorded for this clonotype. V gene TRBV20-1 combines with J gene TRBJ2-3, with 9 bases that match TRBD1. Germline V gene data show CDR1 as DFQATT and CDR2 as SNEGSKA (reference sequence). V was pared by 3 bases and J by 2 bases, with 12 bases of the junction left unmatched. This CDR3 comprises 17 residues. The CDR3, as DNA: TGCAGTGCTAGTCCTGCCCACGGGACAGGGTCCACAGATACGCAGTATTTT. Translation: CSASPAHGTGSTDTQYF.

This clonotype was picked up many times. CDR3 residues: CSAADLAKNIQYF. CDR3 nucleotide sequence: TGCAGTGCGGCAGATTTAGCCAAAAACATTCAGTACTTC. The chain links TRBV20-1 to TRBJ2-4, with D unresolved. The CDR3 is 13 amino acids. From germline, CDR1 is DFQATT and CDR2 SNEGSKA (reference sequence). V was clipped by 6 bases and J by 0 bases, with 9 bases between them.

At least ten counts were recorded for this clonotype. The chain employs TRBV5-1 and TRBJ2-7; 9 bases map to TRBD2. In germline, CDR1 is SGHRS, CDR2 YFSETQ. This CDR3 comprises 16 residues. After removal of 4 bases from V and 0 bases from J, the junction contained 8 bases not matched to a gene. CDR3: CASSGKTSGSSYEQYF. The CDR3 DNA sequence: TGCGCCAGCAGCGGAAAGACTAGCGGCAGCTCCTACGAGCAGTACTTC. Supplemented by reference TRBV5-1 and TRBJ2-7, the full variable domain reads KAGVTQTPRYLIKTRGQQVTLSCSPISGHRSVSWYQQTPGQGLQFLFEYFSETQRNKGNFPGRFSGRQFSNSRSEMNVSTLELGDSALYLCASSGKTSGSSYEQYFGPGTRLTVT.

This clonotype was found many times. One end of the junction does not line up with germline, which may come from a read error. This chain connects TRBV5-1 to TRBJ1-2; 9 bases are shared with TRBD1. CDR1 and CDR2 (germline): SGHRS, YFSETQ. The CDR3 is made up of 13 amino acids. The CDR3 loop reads CASRPGNRGPFHF. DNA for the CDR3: TGCGCCAGCAGGCCTGGAAACAGGGGGCCCTTCCACTTC.

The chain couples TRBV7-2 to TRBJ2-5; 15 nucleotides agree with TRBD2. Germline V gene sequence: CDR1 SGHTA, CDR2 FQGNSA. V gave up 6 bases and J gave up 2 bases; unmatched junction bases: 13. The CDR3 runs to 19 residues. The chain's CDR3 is CASSRPGLAGGPRQETQYF. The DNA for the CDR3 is TGTGCCAGCAGTCGACCTGGACTAGCGGGAGGGCCAAGGCAAGAGACCCAGTACTTC.

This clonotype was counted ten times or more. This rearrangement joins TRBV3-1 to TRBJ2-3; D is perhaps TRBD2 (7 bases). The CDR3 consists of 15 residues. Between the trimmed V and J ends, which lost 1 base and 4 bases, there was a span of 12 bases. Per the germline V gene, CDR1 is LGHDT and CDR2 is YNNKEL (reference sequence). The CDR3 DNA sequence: TGTGCCAGCAGCCAAGGCGGGGGCCCATCAGATACGCAGTATTTT. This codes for CASSQGGGPSDTQYF.

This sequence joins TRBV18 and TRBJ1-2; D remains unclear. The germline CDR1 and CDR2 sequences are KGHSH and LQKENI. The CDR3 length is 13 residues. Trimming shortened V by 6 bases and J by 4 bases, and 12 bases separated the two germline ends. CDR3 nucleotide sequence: TGTGCCAGCTCGCCTATGGACGGCTATGGCTACACCTTC. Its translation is CASSPMDGYGYTF. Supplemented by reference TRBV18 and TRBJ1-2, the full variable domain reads NAGVMQNPRHLVRRRGQEARLRCSPMKGHSHVYWYRQLPEEGLKFMVYLQKENIIDESGMPKERFSAEFPKEGPSILRIQQVVRGDSAAYFCASSPMDGYGYTFGSGTRLTVV.

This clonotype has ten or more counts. CDR3 bases: TGTGCCAGCAGCCAAGAGGTGGGGCTAGCGGGGGGCTTTTCCACAGATACGCAGTATTTT. It specifies CASSQEVGLAGGFSTDTQYF. This chain links TRBV3-1 with TRBJ2-3, with 11 bases fitting TRBD2. After removal of 0 bases from V and 2 bases from J, the junction contained 13 bases not matched to a gene. The CDR3 runs to 20 residues. Per germline, CDR1 LGHDT and CDR2 YNNKEL (reference sequence).

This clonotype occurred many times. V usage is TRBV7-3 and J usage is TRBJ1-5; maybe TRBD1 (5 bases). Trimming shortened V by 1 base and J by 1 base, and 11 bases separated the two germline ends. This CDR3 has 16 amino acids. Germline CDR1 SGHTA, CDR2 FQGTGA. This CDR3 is CASSLRGQGSNQPQHF. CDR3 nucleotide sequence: TGTGCCAGCAGCTTAAGGGGTCAGGGCAGCAATCAGCCCCAGCATTTT.

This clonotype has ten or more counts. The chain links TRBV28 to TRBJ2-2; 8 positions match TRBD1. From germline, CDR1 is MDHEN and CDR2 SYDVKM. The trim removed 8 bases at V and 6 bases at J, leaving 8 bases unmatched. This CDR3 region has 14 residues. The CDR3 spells CASLQTGAAGELFF. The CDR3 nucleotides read TGTGCCAGCCTCCAGACAGGGGCGGCCGGGGAGCTGTTTTTT.